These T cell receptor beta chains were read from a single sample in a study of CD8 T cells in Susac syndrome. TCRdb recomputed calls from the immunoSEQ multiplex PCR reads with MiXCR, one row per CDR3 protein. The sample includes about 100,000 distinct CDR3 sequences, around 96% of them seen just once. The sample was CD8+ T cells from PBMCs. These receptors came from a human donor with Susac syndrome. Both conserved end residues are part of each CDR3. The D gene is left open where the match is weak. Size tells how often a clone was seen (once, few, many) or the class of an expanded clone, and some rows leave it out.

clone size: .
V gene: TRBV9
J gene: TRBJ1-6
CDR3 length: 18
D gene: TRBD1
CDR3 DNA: TGTGCCAGCAGCCTCGGGACAGCTACGAGCTCCTATAATTCACCCCTCCACTTT
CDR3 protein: CASSLGTATSSYNSPLHF

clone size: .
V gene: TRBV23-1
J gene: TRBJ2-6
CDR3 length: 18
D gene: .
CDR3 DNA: TGCGCCAGCAGTCGCTCTCCGGGACACACCTCTGGGGCCAACGTCCTGACTTTC
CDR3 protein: CASSRSPGHTSGANVLTF

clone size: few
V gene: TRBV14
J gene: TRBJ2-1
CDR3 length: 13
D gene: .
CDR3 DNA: TGTGCCAGTAGTCAAGACAGCTACAATGAGCAGTTCTTC
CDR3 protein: CASSQDSYNEQFF

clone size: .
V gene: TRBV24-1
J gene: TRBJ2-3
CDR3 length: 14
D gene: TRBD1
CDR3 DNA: TGTGCCGTTCAGCCCGGGACAGAACAAGATACGCAGTATTTT
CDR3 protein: CAVQPGTEQDTQYF

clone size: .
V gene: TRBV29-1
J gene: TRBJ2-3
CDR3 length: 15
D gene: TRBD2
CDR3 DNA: TGCAGCGTTGATGACACTAGCGGCGGCACAGATACGCAGTATTTT
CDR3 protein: CSVDDTSGGTDTQYF

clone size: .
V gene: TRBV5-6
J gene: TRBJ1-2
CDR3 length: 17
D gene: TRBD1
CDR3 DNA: TGTGCCAGCAGCTTACCGGGACAGGGGATGAGTCGCTATGGCTACACCTTC
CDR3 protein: CASSLPGQGMSRYGYTF

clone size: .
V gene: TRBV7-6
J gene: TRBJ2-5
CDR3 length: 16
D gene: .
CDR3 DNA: TGTGCCAGCACCCTCCTACGGGGGAAAGCAGAAGAGACCCAGTACTTC
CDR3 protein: CASTLLRGKAEETQYF

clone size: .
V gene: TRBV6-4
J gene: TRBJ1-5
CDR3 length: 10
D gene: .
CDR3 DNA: TGTGCCAGCCTTAATCAGCCCCAGCATTTT
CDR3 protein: CASLNQPQHF

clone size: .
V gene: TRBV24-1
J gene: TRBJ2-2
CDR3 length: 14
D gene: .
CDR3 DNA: TGTGCCACCAGTGATTCAGGGAACACCGGGGAGCTGTTTTTT
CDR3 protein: CATSDSGNTGELFF

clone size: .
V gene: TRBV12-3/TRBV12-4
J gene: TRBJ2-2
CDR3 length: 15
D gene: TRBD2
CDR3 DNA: TGTGCCAGCAGCCCCGGGACTAGCGCCCCCGGGGAGCTGTTTTTT
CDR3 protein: CASSPGTSAPGELFF

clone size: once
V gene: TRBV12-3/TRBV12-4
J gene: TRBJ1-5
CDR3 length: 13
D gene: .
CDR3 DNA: TGTGCCAGCAGTTTAGACAGCCTACAGCCCCAGCATTTT
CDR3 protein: CASSLDSLQPQHF

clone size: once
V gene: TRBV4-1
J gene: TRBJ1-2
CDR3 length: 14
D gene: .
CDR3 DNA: TGCGCCAGCAGCCAGTACCGGAGTCCTTATGGCTACACCTTC
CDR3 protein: CASSQYRSPYGYTF

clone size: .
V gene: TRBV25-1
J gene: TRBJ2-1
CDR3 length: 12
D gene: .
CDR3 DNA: TGTGCCAGCAGTGAATGGACGGATGAGCAGTTCTTC
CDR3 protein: CASSEWTDEQFF

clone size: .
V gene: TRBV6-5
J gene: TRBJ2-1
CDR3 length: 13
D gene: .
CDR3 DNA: TGTGCCAGCAGTTACGGGTCTAACAATGAGCAGTTCTTC
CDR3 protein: CASSYGSNNEQFF

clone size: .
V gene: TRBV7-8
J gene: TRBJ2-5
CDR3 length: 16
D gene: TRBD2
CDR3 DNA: TGTGCCAGCAGCTTAGAAGTGGGGGGGAACCAAGAGACCCAGTACTTC
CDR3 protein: CASSLEVGGNQETQYF

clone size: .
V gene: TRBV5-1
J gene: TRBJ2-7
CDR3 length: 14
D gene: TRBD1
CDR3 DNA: TGCGCCAGCCGCCCCGGGACAGACCCCTACGAGCAGTACTTC
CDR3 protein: CASRPGTDPYEQYF

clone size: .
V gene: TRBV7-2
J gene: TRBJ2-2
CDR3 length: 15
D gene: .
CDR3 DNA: TGTGCCAGCAGCTTCGGGGGGCGTAGGACCGGGGAGCTGTTTTTT
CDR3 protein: CASSFGGRRTGELFF

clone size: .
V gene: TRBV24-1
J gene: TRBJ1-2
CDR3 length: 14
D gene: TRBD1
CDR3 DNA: TGTGCCACCAGTAAGACAGGGTTCGGCTATGGCTACACCTTC
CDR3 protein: CATSKTGFGYGYTF

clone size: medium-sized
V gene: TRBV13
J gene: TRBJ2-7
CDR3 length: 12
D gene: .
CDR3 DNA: TGTGCCAGCAGCTTAGGATCCTACGAGCAGTACTTC
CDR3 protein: CASSLGSYEQYF

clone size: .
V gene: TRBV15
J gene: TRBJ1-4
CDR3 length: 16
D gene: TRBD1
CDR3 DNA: TGTGCCACCAGCAGAGATTTGCAGGGGGCACGTGAAAAACTGTTTTTT
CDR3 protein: CATSRDLQGAREKLFF